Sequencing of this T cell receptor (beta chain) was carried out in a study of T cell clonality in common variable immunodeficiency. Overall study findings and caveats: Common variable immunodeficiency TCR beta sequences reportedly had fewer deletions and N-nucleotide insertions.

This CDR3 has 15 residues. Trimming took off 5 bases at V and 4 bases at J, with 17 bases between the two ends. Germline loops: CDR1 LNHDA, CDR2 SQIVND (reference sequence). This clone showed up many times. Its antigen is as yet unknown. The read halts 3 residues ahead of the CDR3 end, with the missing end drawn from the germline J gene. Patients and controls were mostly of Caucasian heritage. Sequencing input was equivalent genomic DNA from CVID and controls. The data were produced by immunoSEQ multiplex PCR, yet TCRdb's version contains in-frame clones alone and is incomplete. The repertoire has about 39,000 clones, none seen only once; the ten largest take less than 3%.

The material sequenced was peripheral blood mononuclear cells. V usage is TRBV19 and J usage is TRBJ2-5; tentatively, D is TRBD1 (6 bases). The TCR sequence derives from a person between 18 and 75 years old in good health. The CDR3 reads CASSAEDRSLETQYF. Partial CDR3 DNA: TGTGCCAGTAGTGCCGAGGACAGATCGCTAGAGACC.